This T cell receptor beta chain is drawn from a study of blood T cell repertoires in COVID-19. The CDR3 is 15 amino acids. Per germline, CDR1 SGHTA and CDR2 FQGNSA. Trimming shortened V by 0 bases and J by 10 bases, and 16 bases separated the two germline ends. Sequencing was performed with immunoSEQ multiplex PCR; in TCRdb, only in-frame clones are kept and a portion is missing. The sample includes approximately 64,000 clones, around 84% of them seen just once. The sequenced sample was peripheral blood. The V gene is TRBV7-2, the J gene TRBJ2-1, with D perhaps TRBD2 (5 bases). This TCR came from a woman in her seventies with acute or convalescent COVID-19. The CDR3 DNA is TGTGCCAGCAGCTTAGCACGGGGAAGGATTGAAGAGCAGTTCTTC. Translation: CASSLARGRIEEQFF.